The 9 T cell receptor beta chains in this list originate from one sample, sequenced in a study of T cell responses to AZD1222 COVID-19 vaccine. Sequenced by immunoSEQ multiplex PCR; TCRdb stores in-frame clones only, minus some. The table has approximately 180,000 clones, 90% seen once. The sample consisted of peripheral blood, taken on day 0 of AZD1222 vaccination. The receptors were gathered from an adult in good health.

This chain joins TRBV7-3 and TRBJ2-3; unclear D gene. V shed 0 bases and J shed 0 bases, with 13 bases lying between them. The germline CDR1 and CDR2 sequences are SGHTA and FQGTGA. The CDR3 spans 17 residues. CDR3 amino acids: CASSLTLAVPSTDTQYF. The CDR3 DNA is TGTGCCAGCAGCTTAACGTTGGCTGTACCTAGCACAGATACGCAGTATTTT.

The chain combines TRBV9 with TRBJ2-1; 7 bases are shared with TRBD2. Trimming at V came to 3 bases and at J to 6 bases, leaving 6 bases not matched to a gene. The CDR3 length is 14 residues. CDR1 SGDLS and CDR2 YYNGEE come from the germline V gene. The CDR3, as DNA: TGTGCCAGCAGCGGGGGACTACCCAGCAATGAGCAGTTCTTC. Translated: CASSGGLPSNEQFF.

The chain carries TRBV4-1 and TRBJ1-2; D remains ambiguous. V dropped 4 bases and J dropped 3 bases, with 21 bases sitting between them. Germline CDR1 is MGHRA and CDR2 is YSYEKL. This CDR3 contains 17 residues. This chain's CDR3 is CASSPNYLGKADYGYTF. CDR3 DNA: TGCGCCAGCAGCCCTAATTACTTAGGGAAGGCGGACTATGGCTACACCTTC.

V and J are TRBV7-9 and TRBJ1-1; 8 bases align to TRBD1. J lost 4 bases, V lost 5 bases, and 9 bases had no gene match. Germline V gives CDR1 SEHNR, CDR2 FQNEAQ (reference sequence). The CDR3 totals 15 residues. The CDR3 DNA reads as TGTGCCAGCAGCATTGAGACAGGGGTATTCACTGAAGCTTTCTTT. This sequence encodes CASSIETGVFTEAFF. The full variable domain, rest sourced from reference TRBV7-9 and TRBJ1-1, is DTGVSQNPRHKITKRGQNVTFRCDPISEHNRLYWYRQTLGQGPEFLTYFQNEAQLEKSRLLSDRFSAERPKGSFSTLEIQRTEQGDSAMYLCASSIETGVFTEAFFGQGTRLTVV.

This clone was seen only a few times. CDR3 DNA: TGTGCCAGCAGCCTACAGAGGACCACCCATGGCTACACCTTC. Translated: CASSLQRTTHGYTF. V and J are TRBV6-5 and TRBJ1-2; D gene unclear. The CDR3 is made up of 14 amino acids. CDR1 and CDR2 (germline): MNHEY, SVGAGI. V dropped 6 bases and J dropped 6 bases, with 17 bases sitting between them.

The chain joins TRBV7-2 to TRBJ1-4; no definite D call. The CDR3 is made up of 13 amino acids. Per the germline V gene, CDR1 is SGHTA and CDR2 is FQGNSA. V shed 0 bases and J shed 8 bases, with 7 bases lying between them. The CDR3 coding sequence is TGTGCCAGCAGCTTAGCGATTAAAGAAAAACTGTTTTTT. It yields the protein CASSLAIKEKLFF.

This clone was observed once. The junction departs from germline at one end; a sequencing error may be responsible. The chain couples TRBV7-7 to TRBJ2-2; D is ambiguous. CDR3 length: 12 residues. The germline CDR1 and CDR2 sequences are SSHAT and FNYEAQ (reference sequence). Here the CDR3 DNA reads TGTGCTAGCAGCTTAGGCGCGGGGGAGCTGTTTTTT. This codes for CASSLGAGELFF.

The rearrangement links TRBV6-2 or TRBV6-3 to TRBJ2-1, with D unresolved. This CDR3 is 12 amino acids long. Trimming stripped 6 bases from V and 4 bases from J, with 7 bases between. CDR1 and CDR2 (germline): MNHEY, SVGEGT. CDR3 sequence reads: CASSQIYNEQFF. As DNA, the CDR3 is TGTGCCAGCAGCCAAATTTACAATGAGCAGTTCTTC.

The J gene is TRBJ2-2, the V gene TRBV7-6; possible D gene TRBD1, 5 bases. V shed 5 bases and J shed 0 bases, with 13 bases lying between them. CDR3 length equals 16 residues. Per germline, CDR1 SGHVS and CDR2 FNYEAQ. CDR3 sequence: CASSPEGAANTGELFF. CDR3 nucleotide sequence: TGTGCCAGCAGCCCCGAAGGGGCAGCGAACACCGGGGAGCTGTTTTTT.